In this sample, the clone carrying this T cell receptor beta chain turned up once. This sample was taken from a study of technical replicates of blood from several donors. Data came from immunoSEQ multiplex PCR; TCRdb stores just in-frame clones and leaves some out. The repertoire holds just over 80,000 clones, with 90% to 97% as singletons. The germline CDR1 and CDR2 sequences are MNHNS and SASEGT. Between the trimmed V and J ends, which lost 1 base and 0 bases, there was a span of 10 bases. The CDR3 runs to 16 residues. The chain joins TRBV6-1 to TRBJ2-1; maybe TRBD2 (5 bases). Sequenced input: T cells isolated from PBMCs. The source is a human donor in good health. CDR3: CASSEEVGSSYNEQFF. Here the CDR3 DNA reads TGTGCCAGCAGTGAAGAGGTGGGGAGCTCCTACAATGAGCAGTTCTTC.